A selection of T cell receptor beta chains follows, all from one sample in a study of precursors of human CD4 cytotoxic T cells. TCRdb analysed the reads with MiXCR anew, one entry per CDR3 protein. There are several hundred distinct CDR3 sequences in the sample; roughly a fifth occur only once, and 9.1% lies in the top ten. Sequences were obtained from memory CD4+ T cells from blood (PBMCs). Source of these receptors: a human donor in good health. CDR3s include the opening cysteine and the closing phenylalanine or tryptophan. The order of the fields is V gene, J gene, clone size, D gene, CDR3 protein, CDR3 DNA. D genes are given only for firm matches. Expanded clones get a size class; other rows say once, few or many, or leave the size out.

TRBV6-6	TRBJ2-1	few	-	CASSYSGGGNEQFF	TGTGCCAGCAGTTACTCGGGAGGCGGGAATGAGCAGTTCTTC
TRBV3-1	TRBJ1-2	few	TRBD1	CASSHQGQGARGYTF	TGTGCCAGCAGCCATCAGGGACAGGGGGCTCGCGGCTACACCTTC
TRBV7-2	TRBJ2-1	-	-	CASSLVVSSEQFF	TGTGCCAGCAGCTTGGTGGTCTCGTCGGAGCAGTTCTTC
TRBV7-9	TRBJ2-3	-	-	CASSLSRSGFTDTQYF	TGTGCCAGCAGCTTATCTCGCTCAGGTTTCACAGATACGCAGTATTTT
TRBV7-6	TRBJ1-5	few	-	CASSLTGDQPQHF	TGTGCCAGCAGCTTAACCGGGGATCAGCCCCAGCATTTT
TRBV5-1	TRBJ2-1	-	-	CASNRQDDREQFF	TGCGCCAGCAACAGACAGGACGACAGGGAGCAGTTCTTC
TRBV19	TRBJ1-1	large	-	CASSQQGPNTEAFF	TGTGCCAGTAGTCAACAGGGCCCGAACACTGAAGCTTTCTTT
TRBV3-1	TRBJ2-1	-	TRBD1	CASSQGGPTGSSYNEQFF	TGTGCCAGCAGCCAAGGCGGTCCGACAGGGAGCTCCTACAATGAGCAGTTCTTC
TRBV4-1	TRBJ2-3	few	-	CASSQVGTRTDTQYF	TGCGCCAGCAGCCAAGTTGGCACGCGCACAGATACGCAGTATTTT
TRBV3-1	TRBJ1-3	few	-	CASSQGTAGNTIYF	TGTGCCAGCAGCCAAGGGACAGCTGGAAACACCATATATTTT
TRBV5-1	TRBJ2-5	few	TRBD1	CASSPGTGGEETQYF	TGCGCCAGCAGCCCCGGGACAGGGGGGGAGGAGACCCAGTACTTC
TRBV7-9	TRBJ1-3	few	-	CASSPTVLISGNTIYF	TGTGCCAGCAGCCCGACAGTTCTCATCTCTGGAAACACCATATATTTT
TRBV29-1	TRBJ2-2	few	-	CSVEGTGELFF	TGCAGCGTTGAGGGCACCGGGGAGCTGTTTTTT
TRBV10-1	TRBJ2-7	few	-	CASSPGWGLTYEQYF	TGCGCCAGCAGTCCAGGATGGGGGCTGACCTACGAGCAGTACTTC
TRBV18	TRBJ1-3	-	-	CASSPDVGYSGNTIYF	TGTGCCAGCTCACCAGACGTAGGATACTCTGGAAACACCATATATTTT
TRBV12-3/TRBV12-4	TRBJ1-5	few	-	CASSSLGNQPQHF	TGTGCCAGCAGTTCCCTCGGCAATCAGCCCCAGCATTTT
TRBV14	TRBJ1-1	large	-	CASSQDRLAVRGRGTEAFF	TGTGCCAGCAGCCAAGATAGGCTCGCGGTCAGGGGAAGGGGGACTGAAGCTTTCTTT
TRBV7-2	TRBJ2-1	few	-	CASSLVAVSHNEQFF	TGTGCCAGCAGCTTAGTAGCGGTATCGCACAATGAGCAGTTCTTC
TRBV24-1	TRBJ2-2	-	TRBD1	CATRTGGTGELFF	TGTGCCACAAGGACAGGGGGCACCGGGGAGCTGTTTTTT
TRBV7-2	TRBJ2-3	-	TRBD2	CASSFLSSGRSDTQYF	TGTGCCAGCAGCTTTCTGTCTAGCGGGAGATCAGATACGCAGTATTTT
TRBV5-1	TRBJ2-3	few	-	CASSFKGDTDTQYF	TGCGCCAGCAGCTTTAAGGGGGACACAGATACGCAGTATTTT
TRBV29-1	TRBJ2-7	few	TRBD1	CSPSRDRGLPYEQYF	TGCAGCCCCAGCCGGGACAGGGGGCTCCCCTACGAGCAGTACTTC
TRBV7-2	TRBJ1-5	-	-	CASSYRESWQPQHF	TGTGCCAGCAGCTACAGGGAATCGTGGCAGCCCCAGCATTTT
TRBV20-1	TRBJ1-1	-	-	CSVSTPGDTEAFF	TGCAGTGTTTCGACTCCTGGTGACACTGAAGCTTTCTTT
TRBV12-3/TRBV12-4	TRBJ1-3	large	-	CASSFWGNSGNTIYF	TGTGCCAGCAGTTTTTGGGGGAACTCCGGAAACACCATATATTTT
TRBV27	TRBJ1-4	few	-	CASAASKDGYEKLFF	TGTGCCAGCGCCGCTTCCAAGGACGGATATGAAAAACTGTTTTTT
TRBV7-2	TRBJ2-5	few	-	CASSITVGVETQYF	TGTGCCAGCAGCATAACCGTGGGGGTAGAGACCCAGTACTTC
TRBV5-1	TRBJ2-7	-	-	CASSLWDPNEQYF	TGCGCCAGCAGCTTGTGGGATCCCAACGAGCAGTACTTC
TRBV6-5	TRBJ1-6	-	-	CASSHLTDYIQNNSPLHF	TGTGCCAGCAGCCACTTGACAGACTACATTCAAAATAATTCACCCCTCCACTTT
TRBV5-5	TRBJ1-4	-	-	CASAGGPNEKLFF	TGTGCCAGCGCGGGAGGGCCTAATGAAAAACTGTTTTTT
TRBV28	TRBJ2-7	-	TRBD1	CASSPLTGIYEQYF	TGTGCCAGCAGTCCCCTGACAGGGATCTACGAGCAGTACTTC
TRBV24-1	TRBJ2-3	-	-	CATSDASSADTQYF	TGTGCCACCAGTGATGCGTCGTCTGCAGATACGCAGTATTTT
TRBV29-1	TRBJ2-1	-	-	CSTRRGANYNEQFF	TGCAGCACCCGACGGGGGGCTAACTACAATGAGCAGTTCTTC
TRBV12-3/TRBV12-4	TRBJ2-1	few	TRBD2	CASSPGGTSGRPWDEQFF	TGTGCCAGCAGTCCAGGCGGGACTAGCGGGAGGCCTTGGGATGAGCAGTTCTTC
TRBV7-2	TRBJ2-7	few	TRBD1	CASSLRGLYEQYF	TGTGCCAGCAGCCTGAGGGGGCTCTACGAGCAGTACTTC
TRBV27	TRBJ1-1	-	-	CVSSILGGLTEAFF	TGTGTCAGCAGTATCCTCGGGGGCCTCACTGAAGCTTTCTTT
TRBV20-1	TRBJ1-2	large	TRBD1	CSARGQGKVDYGYTF	TGCAGTGCTAGAGGACAGGGAAAGGTGGACTATGGCTACACCTTC
TRBV6-5	TRBJ1-1	-	-	CASSYSGRMNTEAFF	TGTGCCAGCAGTTACTCAGGACGGATGAACACTGAAGCTTTCTTT
TRBV5-1	TRBJ2-5	-	-	CASTGPAETQYF	TGCGCCAGCACGGGACCGGCGGAGACCCAGTACTTC
TRBV4-2	TRBJ2-6	few	-	CASSQDQARGSGANVLTF	TGTGCCAGCAGCCAAGATCAGGCCCGAGGCTCTGGGGCCAACGTCCTGACTTTC
TRBV5-5	TRBJ2-1	-	-	CASSLAVTIENEQFF	TGTGCCAGCAGTCTCGCAGTCACTATTGAGAATGAGCAGTTCTTC
TRBV15	TRBJ2-1	few	TRBD2	CATSAQGLAKAYNEQFF	TGTGCCACCAGCGCGCAGGGACTAGCTAAGGCCTACAATGAGCAGTTCTTC
TRBV28	TRBJ1-6	-	-	CASSSTNSPLHF	TGTGCCAGCAGTTCCACCAATTCACCCCTCCACTTT
TRBV27	TRBJ1-1	once	-	CASSPNRRSEAFF	TGTGCCAGCAGTCCGAACAGACGATCCGAAGCTTTCTTT
TRBV29-1	TRBJ1-2	-	TRBD1	CSVGHPQGRGGYTF	TGCAGCGTTGGCCATCCACAGGGGAGGGGTGGCTACACCTTC
TRBV27	TRBJ2-2	few	-	CASLDRLNTGELFF	TGTGCCAGCTTGGACCGGCTAAACACCGGGGAGCTGTTTTTT
TRBV6-6	TRBJ2-3	few	-	CASSLRTGLDTQYF	TGTGCCAGCAGTCTTAGAACAGGGTTAGATACGCAGTATTTT
TRBV5-1	TRBJ2-5	-	-	CASSRGEQETQYF	TGCGCCAGCAGCCGAGGGGAGCAAGAGACCCAGTACTTC
TRBV6-1	TRBJ2-6	-	-	CASSFMASGANVLTF	TGTGCCAGCAGCTTCATGGCCTCTGGGGCCAACGTCCTGACTTTC
TRBV15	TRBJ1-4	-	TRBD1	CATSRDRTGNEKLFF	TGTGCCACCAGCAGAGATCGGACAGGGAATGAAAAACTGTTTTTT
TRBV4-2	TRBJ2-7	-	TRBD2	CASSQDLLAGGGSYEQYF	TGTGCCAGCAGCCAAGATCTACTAGCGGGAGGGGGATCTTACGAGCAGTACTTC
TRBV20-1	TRBJ1-5	-	-	CSANEGFNQPQHF	TGCAGTGCTAATGAGGGTTTCAATCAGCCCCAGCATTTT
TRBV2	TRBJ1-3	-	-	CASSSQGSGNTIYF	TGTGCCAGCAGTAGTCAGGGCTCTGGAAACACCATATATTTT